The 21 T cell receptor beta chains below all came from one sample that was sequenced in a study of blood T cell repertoires in COVID-19. Data came from immunoSEQ multiplex PCR; TCRdb stores just in-frame clones and leaves some out. Among around 260,000 clones listed, about 90% were seen once. Sequenced sample: peripheral blood. Receptors were obtained from a woman in her 70s with COVID-19, enrolled during active disease.

V usage is TRBV5-1 and J usage is TRBJ1-5, with D unresolved. The CDR3 length is 14 residues. V lost 1 base, J lost 2 bases, and 7 bases lay in between. CDR1 and CDR2 (germline): SGHRS, YFSETQ. CDR3 protein: CASSLFPGNQPQHF. In DNA form, the CDR3 reads TGCGCCAGCAGCTTGTTCCCGGGCAATCAGCCCCAGCATTTT. The complete variable domain, with remaining parts taken from reference TRBV5-1 and TRBJ1-5, reads KAGVTQTPRYLIKTRGQQVTLSCSPISGHRSVSWYQQTPGQGLQFLFEYFSETQRNKGNFPGRFSGRQFSNSRSEMNVSTLELGDSALYLCASSLFPGNQPQHFGDGTRLSIL.

This clone was found once. The chain joins TRBV6-5 to TRBJ1-5; D gene uncertain. V gave up 2 bases and J gave up 5 bases, with 7 bases separating them. CDR3 length: 13 residues. Looked up from germline, CDR1 is MNHEY and CDR2 is SVGAGI. The CDR3 nucleotides read TGTGCCAGCAGTTACGAGCGATATCAGCCCCAGCATTTT. This translates into CASSYERYQPQHF.

This chain links TRBV9 with TRBJ1-6; D gene unclear. V lost 0 bases, J lost 2 bases, and 6 bases lay in between. The CDR3 is made up of 15 amino acids. The germline V gene encodes CDR1 SGDLS and CDR2 YYNGEE. CDR3 protein: CASSVGETYNSPLHF. The CDR3 DNA reads as TGTGCCAGCAGCGTAGGGGAGACCTATAATTCACCCCTCCACTTT.

Notes on this clone: The junction does not match germline at one end; this may be a read error. V gene TRBV3-1 (or the pseudogene TRBV3-2) combines with J gene TRBJ1-5, with 8 bases that match TRBD1. Looked up from germline, CDR1 is LGHDT and CDR2 is YNNKEL (reference sequence). The CDR3 has 14 residues. The CDR3 is CASSHSGGDQPQHF. The CDR3, as DNA: TGTGCCAGTAGCCATTCAGGGGGCGATCAGCCCCAGCATTTT.

The chain has TRBV24-1 and TRBJ1-4; D gene ambiguous. The CDR3 runs 15 residues. Germline V gene data show CDR1 as KGHDR and CDR2 as SFDVKD. Trimming left V 2 bases short and J 8 bases short, with 14 bases between. The DNA for the CDR3 is TGTGCCACCAGTGATTCGCGAGGTTTTCCGGAAAAACTGTTTTTT. Its protein is CATSDSRGFPEKLFF.

J is TRBJ2-1 and V is TRBV6-5, with 7 positions matching TRBD1. The CDR3 sequence is 13 residues long. The J segment lost 2 bases and the V segment lost 6 bases, leaving 1 base of the junction unmatched. Germline values: CDR1 MNHEY, CDR2 SVGAGI. The CDR3: CASRTGPYNEQFF. CDR3 sequence (DNA): TGTGCCAGCAGGACAGGGCCCTACAATGAGCAGTTCTTC.

The chain carries TRBV6-5 and TRBJ1-5; the match to TRBD1 covers 11 bases. CDR1 is MNHEY and CDR2 is SVGAGI in the germline V gene. This CDR3 is 15 amino acids long. V shed 5 bases, J shed 7 bases, and the junction held 7 bases outside the gene matches. This chain's CDR3 is CASSHGQGAGQPQHF. Written as DNA, the CDR3 is TGTGCCAGCAGTCATGGACAGGGGGCAGGGCAGCCCCAGCATTTT.

The chain combines TRBV9 with TRBJ2-1; 7 bases are shared with TRBD1. V gave up 3 bases and J gave up 2 bases; unmatched junction bases: 5. Germline lookup yields CDR1 SGDLS and CDR2 YYNGEE. This CDR3 region has 15 residues. The CDR3 is CASSGQGFPYNEQFF. Here the CDR3 DNA reads TGTGCCAGCAGCGGACAGGGTTTCCCCTACAATGAGCAGTTCTTC.

The V and J genes are TRBV19 and TRBJ1-5; 12 bases agree with TRBD1. The CDR3 spans 16 residues. Germline V lookup: CDR1 LNHDA, CDR2 SQIVND (reference sequence). With 4 bases clipped from V and 4 bases from J, the junction kept 5 bases outside the gene matches. For the CDR3, the DNA is TGTGCCAGTAGTACGGGACAGGGGGCCCTAAATCAGCCCCAGCATTTT. It encodes CASSTGQGALNQPQHF.

Regarding this clone: The sample carries other DNA sequences with the same CDR3. DNA for the CDR3: TGTGCCAGTAGTGTACAGGGGGCCTCTGGAAACACCATATATTTT. Translated, it gives CASSVQGASGNTIYF. V usage is TRBV19 and J usage is TRBJ1-3; 9 nucleotides match TRBD1. Germline V gene sequence: CDR1 LNHDA, CDR2 SQIVND (reference sequence). With 5 bases clipped from V and 0 bases from J, the junction kept 2 bases outside the gene matches. The CDR3 has 15 residues. Based on the CDR3 plus reference TRBV19 and TRBJ1-3, the full variable domain is DGGITQSPKYLFRKEGQNVTLSCEQNLNHDAMYWYRQDPGQGLRLIYYSQIVNDFQKGDIAEGYSVSREKKESFPLTVTSAQKNPTAFYLCASSVQGASGNTIYFGEGSWLTVV.

This chain joins TRBV9 and TRBJ2-3; D might be TRBD2 (5 bases). Trimming took off 4 bases at V and 4 bases at J, with 13 bases between the two ends. Germline V CDR1 and CDR2: SGDLS, YYNGEE. The CDR3 loop spans 14 amino acids. The CDR3: CASSTRGSADTQYF. In DNA form, the CDR3 reads TGTGCCAGCAGCACCCGAGGGAGCGCAGATACGCAGTATTTT.

The chain joins TRBV29-1 to TRBJ1-1, with D uncertain. Looked up from germline, CDR1 is SQVTM and CDR2 is ANQGSEA. This CDR3 contains 12 residues. V was shortened by 7 bases and J by 1 base, with 10 bases between the two germline ends. The CDR3 coding sequence is TGCAGCGCTGACCACAGGAACACTGAAGCTTTCTTT. It yields the protein CSADHRNTEAFF.

V gene TRBV6-5 combines with J gene TRBJ1-4, with D perhaps TRBD1 (5 bases). The CDR3 consists of 12 residues. Trimming removed 6 bases from V and 5 bases from J, with 7 bases in between. Germline values: CDR1 MNHEY, CDR2 SVGAGI. CDR3 in amino acids: CASRRGNEKLFF. The CDR3 bases are TGTGCCAGCAGACGGGGGAATGAAAAACTGTTTTTT.

V and J are TRBV11-2 and TRBJ2-2, with a possible D match to TRBD2 (5 bases). Trimming shortened V by 3 bases and J by 5 bases, and 13 bases separated the two germline ends. The CDR3 has 15 amino acids. Germline V gives CDR1 SGHAT, CDR2 FQNNGV. CDR3 amino acids: CASSFTASPTGELFF. The CDR3 region has the DNA TGTGCCAGCAGCTTTACGGCTAGCCCAACCGGGGAGCTGTTTTTT. Using reference TRBV11-2 and TRBJ2-2 for the parts outside the CDR3, the full variable domain is EAGVAQSPRYKIIEKRQSVAFWCNPISGHATLYWYQQILGQGPKLLIQFQNNGVVDDSQLPKDRFSAERLKGVDSTLKIQPAKLEDSAVYLCASSFTASPTGELFFGEGSRLTVL.

This chain links TRBV6-5 with TRBJ2-2, with unresolved D. V was shortened by 0 bases and J by 7 bases, with 15 bases between the two germline ends. This CDR3 is 16 amino acids long. In germline, CDR1 is MNHEY, CDR2 SVGAGI. CDR3 bases: TGTGCCAGCAGTTACTCGAGAGGAGCTACCGGCGGGGAGCTGTTTTTT. Amino acids: CASSYSRGATGGELFF.

This clone was found once. The rearrangement joins TRBV19 to TRBJ2-7, with 9 bases aligning to TRBD2. The CDR3 sequence is 15 residues long. V shed 4 bases, J shed 2 bases, and the junction held 6 bases outside the gene matches. The germline CDR1 and CDR2 sequences are LNHDA and SQIVND (reference sequence). The CDR3 nucleotides are TGTGCCAGTAGTAGGGGCCCTAGCGGGACCTACGAGCAGTACTTC. Its protein product is CASSRGPSGTYEQYF.

V usage is TRBV13 and J usage is TRBJ2-1; 7 bases map to TRBD1. Germline assignment: CDR1 PRHDT and CDR2 FYEKMQ (reference sequence). The CDR3 runs 15 residues. The V gene end was trimmed by 5 bases and the J gene end by 7 bases; junction bases not matched to a gene: 11. CDR3 in amino acids: CASSPDRSRGNEQFF. The CDR3 bases are TGTGCCAGCAGCCCGGACAGGTCTAGAGGGAATGAGCAGTTCTTC.

This sequence joins TRBV6-5 and TRBJ2-7, with D hard to call. Germline CDR1 is MNHEY and CDR2 is SVGAGI. CDR3 length: 13 amino acids. V was shortened by 6 bases and J by 0 bases, with 9 bases between the two germline ends. The CDR3, as DNA: TGTGCCAGCAGCCCCCTGCGCTCCTACGAGCAGTACTTC. It translates to CASSPLRSYEQYF.

The genes are TRBV3-1 (or the pseudogene TRBV3-2) and TRBJ1-6; 9 bases are a match to TRBD1. The CDR3 runs 17 residues. The J segment lost 5 bases and the V segment lost 1 base, leaving 6 bases of the junction unmatched. CDR1 is LGHDT and CDR2 is YNNKEL in the germline V gene (reference sequence). In DNA, the CDR3 is TGTGCCAGCAGCCAAGTAACAGGGGGCCGCCATAATTCACCCCTCCACTTT. It specifies CASSQVTGGRHNSPLHF.

The V and J genes are TRBV3-1 (or the pseudogene TRBV3-2) and TRBJ2-7; perhaps TRBD2 as D (5 bases). The V and J ends lost 2 bases and 2 bases respectively, with 7 bases between them. This CDR3 spans 13 amino acids. Germline V lookup: CDR1 LGHDT, CDR2 YNNKEL (reference sequence). The CDR3: CASSQSGAYEQYF. The CDR3 bases are TGTGCCAGCAGCCAAAGCGGAGCCTACGAGCAGTACTTC.

The gene calls are TRBV9 and TRBJ2-5; the match to TRBD2 covers 8 bases. Germline CDR1 reads SGDLS; CDR2 reads YYNGEE. This CDR3 is 14 amino acids long. With 3 bases clipped from V and 1 base from J, the junction kept 2 bases outside the gene matches. The DNA of the CDR3 is TGTGCCAGCAGCGCGGGAGGGGCCCAAGAGACCCAGTACTTC. This encodes CASSAGGAQETQYF.